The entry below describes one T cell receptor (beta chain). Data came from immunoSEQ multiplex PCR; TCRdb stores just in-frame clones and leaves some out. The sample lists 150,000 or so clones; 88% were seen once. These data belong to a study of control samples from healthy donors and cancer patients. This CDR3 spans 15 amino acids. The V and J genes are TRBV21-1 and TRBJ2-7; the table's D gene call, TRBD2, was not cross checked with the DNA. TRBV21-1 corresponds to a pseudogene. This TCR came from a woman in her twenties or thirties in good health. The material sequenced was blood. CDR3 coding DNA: TGTGCCAGCAGCACGTCGACTAGCGGGTCCTACGAGCAGTACTTC. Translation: CASSTSTSGSYEQYF.